Sequencing of this TCR beta chain was carried out in a study of blood T cell repertoires in COVID-19. Measured with immunoSEQ multiplex PCR; TCRdb has only the in-frame clones, and not every one. Of tens of thousands of clones listed, 85% to 90% are singletons. Germline CDR1 and CDR2: SGHRS and YFSETQ. The CDR3 loop spans 16 amino acids. V was shortened by 0 bases and J by 1 base, with 13 bases between the two germline ends. The sequence was collected from a man older than 75 with acute or convalescent COVID-19. Sample: peripheral blood. The chain combines TRBV5-1 with TRBJ2-5; D perhaps matches TRBD2 (5 bases). This chain's CDR3 is CASSLVGVEAQETQYF. The CDR3 region has the DNA TGCGCCAGCAGCTTGGTCGGGGTCGAGGCCCAAGAGACCCAGTACTTC.